This T cell receptor beta chain was documented in a study of Ad26.COV2.S vaccination and SARS-CoV-2 variants. V was cut by 4 bases and J by 0 bases, with 11 bases left in between. This CDR3 contains 15 residues. Germline CDR1 is SGHRS and CDR2 is YFSETQ. Sample treatment: some 19 received Ad26.COV2.S at low or high dose, single or two shots; about 5 received placebo; per-sample allocation not given. All samples were drawn on day 63, counting from the first vaccine or placebo injection. The protocol was immunoSEQ multiplex PCR, while the TCRdb copy is restricted to in-frame clones and leaves out a portion. The table has hundreds of thousands of clones, roughly 90% seen once.

This sample comprised peripheral blood, obtained in a trial of Ad26.COV2.S vaccine versus placebo. J is TRBJ1-3 and V is TRBV5-1; D ambiguous. The receptor's source is a person aged 18 to 59 who received the Ad26.COV2.S COVID-19 vaccine or a placebo. The CDR3 loop is CASSPDTRSGNTIYF. In DNA, the CDR3 is TGCGCCAGCAGCCCAGACACGCGCTCTGGAAACACCATATATTTT.